This T cell receptor beta chain was recorded in a study of identical twins. Study observations and caveats: Excess sharing between twins was weaker in beta out-of-frame sequences.

CDR3 size: 14 residues. The V gene's germline CDR1 is SGHRS and CDR2 YFSETQ. The ends were cut back, 0 bases at V and 6 bases at J, with 9 bases in the middle. Unique molecular identifiers were present on the cDNA, and a universal primer site came from template switching. One entry per CDR3 protein results from TCRdb running MiXCR on the 5' RACE reads. The data show about 470,000 distinct CDR3 sequences, around 24% seen once. Comments on this clonotype: Its antigen is as yet unknown.

These records were also assigned to another study, of T cells expressing NK-cell markers. As reported in that work: Among eight sequenced donors, seven carried HCMV seropositivity while one was seronegative. Anti-gamma-delta TCR antibody use in several experiments restricted sorting to alpha-beta TCR T cells.

The receptor was derived from a woman younger than 30 in good health. The sequencing sample was made of CD4+ T cells sorted from blood. The chain combines TRBV5-1 with TRBJ2-2; perhaps TRBD2 as D (6 bases). The DNA for the CDR3 is TGCGCCAGCAGCTTGGGAGAGCGGGCCGGGGAGCTGTTTTTT. It is translated as CASSLGERAGELFF. Full variable domain (outside the CDR3, taken from reference TRBV5-1 and TRBJ2-2): KAGVTQTPRYLIKTRGQQVTLSCSPISGHRSVSWYQQTPGQGLQFLFEYFSETQRNKGNFPGRFSGRQFSNSRSEMNVSTLELGDSALYLCASSLGERAGELFFGEGSRLTVL.